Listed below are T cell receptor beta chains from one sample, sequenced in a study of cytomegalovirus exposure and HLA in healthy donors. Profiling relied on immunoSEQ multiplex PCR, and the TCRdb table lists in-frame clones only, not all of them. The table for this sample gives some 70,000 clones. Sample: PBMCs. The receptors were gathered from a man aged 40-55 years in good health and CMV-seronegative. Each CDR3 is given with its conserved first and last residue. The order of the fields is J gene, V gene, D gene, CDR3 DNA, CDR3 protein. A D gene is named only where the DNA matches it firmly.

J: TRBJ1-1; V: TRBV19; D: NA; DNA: TGTGCCAGTAGTACACCAGGAGGGATGAACACTGAAGCTTTCTTT; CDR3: CASSTPGGMNTEAFF
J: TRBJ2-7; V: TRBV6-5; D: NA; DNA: TGTGCCAGCAGTTCGACAGCCACCTACGAGCAGTACTTC; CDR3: CASSSTATYEQYF
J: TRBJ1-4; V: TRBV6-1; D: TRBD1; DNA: TGTGCCAGCAGTCGGGACAGAACTAATGAAAAACTGTTTTTT; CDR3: CASSRDRTNEKLFF
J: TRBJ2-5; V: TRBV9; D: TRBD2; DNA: TGTGCCAGCAGCGGACTAGCGGGTGTACAAGAGACCCAGTACTTC; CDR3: CASSGLAGVQETQYF
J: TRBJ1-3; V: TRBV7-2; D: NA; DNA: TGTGCCAGCAGCTTACCGGAGGAGGGACACACCATATATTTT; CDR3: CASSLPEEGHTIYF
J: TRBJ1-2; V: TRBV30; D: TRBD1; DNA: TGTGCCTGGAGTCTTGGACAGGGGAACTATGGCTACACCTTC; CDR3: CAWSLGQGNYGYTF
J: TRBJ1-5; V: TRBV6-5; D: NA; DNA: TGTGCCAGCAGTGACGATCCCGCGGGGCAGCCCCAGCATTTT; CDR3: CASSDDPAGQPQHF
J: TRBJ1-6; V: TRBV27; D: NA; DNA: TGTGCCAGCAGTACGACTCGGCAGATAAATTCACCCCTCCACTTT; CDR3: CASSTTRQINSPLHF
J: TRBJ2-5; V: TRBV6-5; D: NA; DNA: TGTGCCAGCAGTTACTTGGGGGCCCAAGAGACCCAGTACTTC; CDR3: CASSYLGAQETQYF
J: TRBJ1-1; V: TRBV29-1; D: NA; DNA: TGCAGCGTAGGGGTTGCGACTGAAGATTTCTTT; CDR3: CSVGVATEDFF
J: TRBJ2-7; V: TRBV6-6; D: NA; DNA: TGTGCCAGCAGTCACCGGGAATACGAGCAGTACTTC; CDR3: CASSHREYEQYF
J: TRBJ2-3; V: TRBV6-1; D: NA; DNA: TGTGCCACCGCTTCAGGGTATCGCACAGATACGCAGTATTTT; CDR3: CATASGYRTDTQYF
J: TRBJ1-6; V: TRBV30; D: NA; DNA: TGTGCCTGGAGTGTGGGCAGACAAAGCTCCTATAATTCACCCCTCCACTTT; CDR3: CAWSVGRQSSYNSPLHF
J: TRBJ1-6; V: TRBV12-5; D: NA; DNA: TGTGCTAGTGGTGCTAGACAGTATAATTCACCCCTCCACTTT; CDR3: CASGARQYNSPLHF
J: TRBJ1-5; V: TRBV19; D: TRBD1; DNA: TGTGCCAGTACTCCTCCACACAGGGGGGGCGGGCAGCCCCAGCATTTT; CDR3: CASTPPHRGGGQPQHF
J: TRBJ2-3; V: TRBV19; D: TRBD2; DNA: TGTGCCAGTAGCCGGGGGGGAGATACGCAGTATTTT; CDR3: CASSRGGDTQYF
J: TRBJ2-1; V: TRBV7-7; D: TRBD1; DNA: TGTGCTAGCAGCCGATTACAGGGGCCGATCCATGAGCAGTTCTTC; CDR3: CASSRLQGPIHEQFF
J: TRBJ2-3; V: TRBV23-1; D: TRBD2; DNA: TGCGCCAGCAGGGGAGGGGCGGCCCCTAGCACAGATACGCAGTATTTT; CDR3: CASRGGAAPSTDTQYF
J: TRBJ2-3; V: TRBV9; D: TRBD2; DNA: TGTGCCAGCAGCCCTGGGACTAGCGGGTTCAGCACAGATACGCAGTATTTT; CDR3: CASSPGTSGFSTDTQYF
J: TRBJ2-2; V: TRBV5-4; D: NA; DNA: TGTGCCAGCAGCTACGGAGACAAGGGCAGGGGGGACACCGGGGAGCTGTTTTTT; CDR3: CASSYGDKGRGDTGELFF
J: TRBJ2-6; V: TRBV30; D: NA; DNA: NA; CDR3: CAWMKGEGVHGSVRGANVLTF
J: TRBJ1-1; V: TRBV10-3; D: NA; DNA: TGTGCCATCACCTCCAGGGCCTCTCCGGACACTGAAGCTTTCTTT; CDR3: CAITSRASPDTEAFF
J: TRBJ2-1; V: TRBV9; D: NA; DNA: TGTGCCAGCAGCGTAGTACTCGCGGCTGAGCAGTTCTTC; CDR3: CASSVVLAAEQFF
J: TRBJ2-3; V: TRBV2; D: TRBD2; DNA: TGTGCCAGCAGTGACGGTTTGAGAGTAGCGGGGACCCCAGATACGCAGTATTTT; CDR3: CASSDGLRVAGTPDTQYF